Below, 19 T cell receptor beta chains from the same sample are listed, as sequenced in a study of blood T cell repertoires in COVID-19. Clones were read by immunoSEQ multiplex PCR, and TCRdb kept only the in-frame ones, dropping some. The repertoire has about 480,000 clones, about 89% of them found once; the top ten carry roughly 8.3%. Material: peripheral blood. The receptors shown here come from a woman aged 45-65 years with COVID-19, enrolled during active disease.

The gene calls are TRBV2 and TRBJ2-1, with 7 bases lining up with TRBD2. The CDR3 covers 14 residues. The germline CDR1 and CDR2 sequences are SNHLY and FYNNEI. The V gene end was trimmed by 4 bases and the J gene end by 8 bases; junction bases not matched to a gene: 8. The CDR3 bases are TGTGCCAGCAGTGGGGACTACTCTTACGATGAGCAGTTCTTC. Translated: CASSGDYSYDEQFF.

The chain carries TRBV4-1 and TRBJ2-3, with 7 bases that match TRBD1. Germline V gene data show CDR1 as MGHRA and CDR2 as YSYEKL. CDR3 length equals 16 residues. Unmatched junction bases numbered 5, after V lost 1 base and J lost 1 base. The CDR3 DNA is TGCGCCAGCAGCCAAGCAGCAGGGACAGGCACAGATACGCAGTATTTT. Translating it yields CASSQAAGTGTDTQYF.

The chain links TRBV9 to TRBJ1-1, with a possible D match to TRBD1 (6 bases). The CDR3 covers 16 residues. Trimming took off 0 bases at V and 0 bases at J, with 12 bases between the two ends. Germline lookup yields CDR1 SGDLS and CDR2 YYNGEE. The CDR3 region is CASSVAGGTVNTEAFF. CDR3 DNA sequence: TGTGCCAGCAGCGTAGCGGGGGGCACTGTGAACACTGAAGCTTTCTTT.

The V call is TRBV12-5, the J call TRBJ2-6, with D tentatively TRBD1 (6 bases). There are 16 residues in the CDR3. Germline CDR1 LGHNT, CDR2 FRNRAP. V lost 5 bases, J lost 1 base, and 12 bases lay in between. CDR3 in DNA: TGTGCTAGTGGTCTAAATACAGGGTCTGGGGCCAACGTCCTGACTTTC. Amino acids: CASGLNTGSGANVLTF.

The chain is built from TRBV7-9 and TRBJ2-1; 9 positions agree with TRBD2. This CDR3 has 15 residues. Unmatched junction bases numbered 6, after V lost 3 bases and J lost 6 bases. From germline, CDR1 is SEHNR and CDR2 FQNEAQ (reference sequence). This CDR3 is CASSLQAGGRNEQFF. As DNA, the CDR3 is TGTGCCAGCAGCTTGCAAGCGGGGGGACGCAATGAGCAGTTCTTC.

On this clone: This specimen includes other DNA sequences encoding the same CDR3. This sequence joins TRBV30 and TRBJ1-6, with TRBD1 as a possible D gene (6 bases). This CDR3 has 13 amino acids. Per the germline V gene, CDR1 is GTSNPN and CDR2 is SVGIG (reference sequence). V was trimmed by 1 base and J by 7 bases, leaving 8 bases between them. This CDR3 is CAWSGDTNSPLHF. In nucleotides, the CDR3 is TGTGCCTGGAGTGGGGACACCAATTCACCCCTCCACTTT.

The V call is TRBV6-5, the J call TRBJ2-7, with TRBD2 matching over 8 bases. Germline loops: CDR1 MNHEY, CDR2 SVGAGI. There are 14 residues in the CDR3. V was clipped by 5 bases and J by 5 bases; unmatched bases: 8. The chain's CDR3 is CASSNPGGTDEQYF. The DNA for the CDR3 is TGTGCCAGCAGTAACCCGGGAGGGACGGACGAGCAGTACTTC.

The chain is built from TRBV18 and TRBJ1-5; D perhaps matches TRBD1 (5 bases). This CDR3 contains 15 residues. Germline-derived CDR1 and CDR2 are KGHSH and LQKENI. V was shortened by 6 bases and J by 4 bases, with 16 bases between the two germline ends. The CDR3 is CASSDGGGGNQPQHF. CDR3 in DNA: TGTGCCAGCTCCGACGGCGGTGGGGGGAATCAGCCCCAGCATTTT.

The chain is built from TRBV5-1 and TRBJ2-1, with 7 bases aligning to TRBD2. CDR1 SGHRS and CDR2 YFSETQ come from the germline V gene. This CDR3 region has 15 residues. Trimming took 1 base from V and 2 from J; bases not matched to a gene: 3. The CDR3 coding sequence is TGCGCCAGCAGCTTGTTGGGGACTACCTACAATGAGCAGTTCTTC. This encodes CASSLLGTTYNEQFF.

This clone was seen a few times. The chain uses TRBV5-1 and TRBJ1-2; D gene uncertain. In germline, CDR1 is SGHRS, CDR2 YFSETQ. This CDR3 comprises 15 residues. V was shortened by 0 bases and J by 4 bases, with 13 bases between the two germline ends. The CDR3 sequence is CASSLGQARIYGYTF. The DNA for the CDR3 is TGCGCCAGCAGCTTGGGTCAGGCCCGGATCTATGGCTACACCTTC. The entire variable domain, with the rest obtained from reference TRBV5-1 and TRBJ1-2, is as follows: KAGVTQTPRYLIKTRGQQVTLSCSPISGHRSVSWYQQTPGQGLQFLFEYFSETQRNKGNFPGRFSGRQFSNSRSEMNVSTLELGDSALYLCASSLGQARIYGYTFGSGTRLTVV.

The chain couples TRBV7-9 to TRBJ1-2; 7 bases map to TRBD1. The CDR3 extends over 14 amino acids. Germline trimming cut 4 bases from V and 2 bases from J; bases unmatched to any gene: 4. Germline CDR1 reads SEHNR; CDR2 reads FQNEAQ (reference sequence). CDR3 sequence: CASSSPTGNYGYTF. DNA for the CDR3: TGTGCCAGCAGCTCCCCGACAGGGAACTATGGCTACACCTTC. Variable domain in full (rest from reference TRBV7-9 and TRBJ1-2): DTGVSQNPRHKITKRGQNVTFRCDPISEHNRLYWYRQTLGQGPEFLTYFQNEAQLEKSRLLSDRFSAERPKGSFSTLEIQRTEQGDSAMYLCASSSPTGNYGYTFGSGTRLTVV.

The chain has TRBV19 and TRBJ1-1, with D possibly TRBD1 on 6 matching bases. There are 17 residues in the CDR3. V dropped 7 bases and J dropped 0 bases, with 21 bases sitting between them. CDR1 is LNHDA, CDR2 SQIVND, per germline (reference sequence). The CDR3 region is CASNPLTHGTLNTEAFF. The CDR3 DNA is TGTGCCAGTAACCCATTGACCCACGGGACATTGAACACTGAAGCTTTCTTT.

This clone was observed a handful of times. The V gene is TRBV5-1, the J gene TRBJ1-1; D remains unclear. CDR3 length: 13 amino acids. V lost 0 bases, J lost 1 base, and 4 bases lay in between. Germline V gives CDR1 SGHRS, CDR2 YFSETQ. This CDR3 reads CASSLEANTEAFF. The CDR3 bases are TGCGCCAGCAGCTTGGAAGCGAACACTGAAGCTTTCTTT.

Notes on this clone: A much larger clonotype is one base distant, so this may be a read error. V and J are TRBV6-6 and TRBJ1-1, with TRBD1 as a possible D gene (5 bases). The germline CDR1 and CDR2 sequences are MNHNY and SVGAGI (reference sequence). The CDR3 extends over 13 amino acids. Trimming pared 6 bases from V and 1 base from J, leaving 9 bases between. CDR3 nucleotides: TGTGCCAGCAGCCCTCAGGGGAACACTGAAGCTTTCTTT. It encodes CASSPQGNTEAFF.

The chain is built from TRBV3-1 (or the pseudogene TRBV3-2) and TRBJ1-6, with D hard to call. The CDR3 length is 13 residues. V was shortened by 3 bases and J by 10 bases, with 10 bases between the two germline ends. CDR1 and CDR2 from the germline V gene are LGHDT and YNNKEL (reference sequence). The CDR3 nucleotides are TGTGCCAGCAGCCAGGGGAGGGAATCACCCCTCCACTTT. Translation gives CASSQGRESPLHF.

The chain joins TRBV28 to TRBJ1-5, with 11 bases aligning to TRBD1. The CDR3 has 15 residues. The germline gives CDR1 MDHEN, CDR2 SYDVKM. V lost 3 bases and J lost 8; bases outside the gene matches: 6. The CDR3 DNA reads TGTGCCAGCAGTTTCTGGGACAGGGGGGGAGAGCCCCAGCATTTT. Its protein is CASSFWDRGGEPQHF.

This clone was seen once. J is TRBJ2-3 and V is TRBV5-1; 8 bases match TRBD2. The CDR3 is made up of 16 amino acids. J lost 1 base, V lost 0 bases, and 4 bases had no gene match. Germline-derived CDR1 and CDR2 are SGHRS and YFSETQ. The CDR3 reads CASSLAGGPGTDTQYF. The CDR3 nucleotides are TGCGCCAGCAGCTTGGCGGGGGGGCCCGGCACAGATACGCAGTATTTT.

The rearrangement joins TRBV11-2 to TRBJ1-6; D not resolved. The germline V gene encodes CDR1 SGHAT and CDR2 FQNNGV. V shed 5 bases and J shed 13 bases, with 15 bases lying between them. This CDR3 contains 13 residues. The CDR3 region is CASSRNPEGPLHF. CDR3 DNA sequence: TGTGCCAGCAGCCGAAACCCAGAGGGCCCCCTCCACTTT.

The chain uses TRBV7-9 and TRBJ2-7; 9 nucleotides align to TRBD2. Trimming took 5 bases from V and 3 from J; bases not matched to a gene: 8. The CDR3 runs to 15 residues. Per the germline V gene, CDR1 is SEHNR and CDR2 is FQNEAQ (reference sequence). CDR3 sequence reads: CASSRGTSWIYEQYF. Written as DNA, the CDR3 is TGTGCCAGCAGCCGAGGGACTAGCTGGATCTACGAGCAGTACTTC.